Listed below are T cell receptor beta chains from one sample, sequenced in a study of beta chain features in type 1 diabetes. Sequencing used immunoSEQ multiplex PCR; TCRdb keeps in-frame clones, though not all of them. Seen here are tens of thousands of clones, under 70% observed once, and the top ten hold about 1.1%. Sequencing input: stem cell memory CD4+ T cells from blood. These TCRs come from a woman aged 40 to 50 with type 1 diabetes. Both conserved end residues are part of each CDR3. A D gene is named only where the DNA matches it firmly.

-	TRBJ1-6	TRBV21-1	CASSARGFSVSTLHF
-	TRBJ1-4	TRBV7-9	CASSLSGAGEKLFF
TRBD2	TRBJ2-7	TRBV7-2	CASSLLVAGGSEQYF
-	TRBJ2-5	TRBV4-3	CASSQNRRQAGETQYF
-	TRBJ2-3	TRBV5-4	CASSQDIQRGSTDTQYF
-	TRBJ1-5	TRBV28	CASSFDTYQPQHF
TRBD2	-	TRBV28	CASSLGSGGSYEQYF
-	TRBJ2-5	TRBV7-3	CASSLAVGGQETQYF
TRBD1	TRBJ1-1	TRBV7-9	CASRPQGADTEAFF
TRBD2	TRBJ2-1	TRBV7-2	CASRPEPTSASYNEQFF
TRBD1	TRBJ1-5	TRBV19	CASSATGGSQPQHF
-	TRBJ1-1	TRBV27	CASSTSAGRGSEAFF
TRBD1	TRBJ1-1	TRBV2	CASRTGTENTEAFF
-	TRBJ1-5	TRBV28	CASMLIGGARGVLGPQHF
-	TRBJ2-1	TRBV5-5	CASSLEASWGRNEQFF
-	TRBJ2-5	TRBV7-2	CASLRGTQYF
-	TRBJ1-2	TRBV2	CASSESAESYGYTF
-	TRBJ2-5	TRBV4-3	CASSQSGETQYF
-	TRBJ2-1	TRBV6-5	CASRQTAHEQFF
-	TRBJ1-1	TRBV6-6	CASSYSNSMNTEAFF
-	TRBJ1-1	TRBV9	CASSVGGRTNTEAFF
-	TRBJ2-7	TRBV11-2	CASRTPGGSSYEQYF
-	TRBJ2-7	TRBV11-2	CASSTRHGNYEQYF
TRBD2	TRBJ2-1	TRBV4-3	CASSQEGGRYNEQFF
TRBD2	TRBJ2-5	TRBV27	CASSHGLAGGRETQYF
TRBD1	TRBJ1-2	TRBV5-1	CASSATAGGYGYTF
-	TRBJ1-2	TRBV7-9	CASSKSYGGYTF